Here is one T cell receptor (beta chain) with its context. This sample is drawn from a study of cytomegalovirus exposure and HLA in healthy donors. V was pared by 6 bases and J by 1 base, with 14 bases of the junction left unmatched. CDR1 and CDR2 (germline): MDHEN, SYDVKM. This CDR3 is built from 17 residues. The PCR was carried out with 60 Vbeta primers and 13 Jbeta primers. Assay used: immunoSEQ multiplex PCR; TCRdb lists only in-frame clones, some missing. Counted here are a few hundred thousand clones, approximately 80% occurring once; the ten biggest clones make up 2.9%. The rearrangement uses TRBV28 and TRBJ2-5; 7 bases fit TRBD2. This TCR derives from a young man in good health and CMV-seronegative. Sequenced sample: PBMCs. CDR3 sequence reads: CASSSPLVGTIQETQYF. In nucleotides, the CDR3 is TGTGCCAGCAGCTCCCCGCTAGTCGGGACTATCCAAGAGACCCAGTACTTC.